The clone carrying this T cell receptor beta chain showed up just once. Its specificity is not known. The sample comes from a study of cytomegalovirus exposure and HLA in healthy donors. Findings and limits, study-wide: Per published accounts, TCR beta sequences correctly predicted the HLA-A and HLA-B alleles of most subjects. Some segments of the V type, notably TRBV6-2 and TRBV6-3, were excluded as indistinguishable.

The CDR3 has 14 residues. The V and J ends lost 5 bases and 3 bases respectively, with 13 bases between them. From germline, CDR1 is MNHEY and CDR2 SVGAGI. The study ran its PCR with 60 Vbeta and 13 Jbeta primers. The table came from immunoSEQ multiplex PCR; TCRdb's copy has only in-frame clones and leaves some out. This sample has approximately 67,000 clones, with about two thirds found just once. The TCR sequence derives from a woman in her twenties or thirties in good health and CMV-seronegative. The chain combines TRBV6-5 with TRBJ1-1, with a possible D match to TRBD1 (6 bases). The specimen sequenced was PBMCs. CDR3: CASSEQGGYTEAFF. The CDR3 bases are TGTGCCAGCAGTGAACAGGGCGGGTACACTGAAGCTTTCTTT.